This T cell receptor beta chain was captured by sequencing in a study of blood T cells in healthy people across ages. Points from the study as a whole: Researchers said unsorted PBMCs prevented a conclusive naive versus antigen-experienced comparison.

Primed by a sample-barcoded 5' primer and a J-beta primer mix, a second PCR proceeded for about 7 to 11 cycles. TCRdb redid the calling of the 5' RACE reads with MiXCR, one entry per CDR3 protein. The sample records fewer than 1.5 million distinct CDR3 sequences, roughly 40% being singletons. With 4 bases clipped from V and 2 bases from J, the junction kept 20 bases outside the gene matches. Germline-derived CDR1 and CDR2 are ENHRY and SYGVKD. This CDR3 has 19 residues. A remark on this clonotype: Its target is not known.

The clonotype originates from a woman younger than 30 in good health. The chain couples TRBV10-3 to TRBJ2-7; 7 bases line up with TRBD1. Sequencing was carried out using blood. The CDR3 reads CAISAPHSGGTGDPYEQYF. CDR3 sequence (DNA): TGTGCCATCAGTGCCCCTCATTCTGGGGGAACAGGGGACCCCTACGAGCAGTACTTC.